Given below is one T cell receptor (beta chain) in context. The antigen it binds to is not known. The record has no base qualities; no much larger clone is one base away. The V end loses 2 bases and the J end loses 3 bases, and a stretch of 10 bases separates them. From a lookup of the germline V gene, CDR1 and CDR2 are SGHVS and FNYEAQ. The CDR3 measures 15 amino acids from cysteine to phenylalanine. Only CDR3 DNA remains: 45 bases, in frame from the first base. Donors were healthy HIV-negative adults with no recently reported acute infections or vaccinations. All donors were Caucasian adults living in Nashville, Tennessee, USA. CD4+ T cells were enriched by magnetic negative selection; naive cells were then positively selected on CD45RA, and the negative fraction formed the memory subset. Blood was obtained by leukapheresis, after which PBMCs were separated by Ficoll-Histopaque density gradient centrifugation and cryopreserved in liquid nitrogen vapor phase. Analytical flow cytometry was used to check the purity and quantity of every magnetically sorted T cell population. From each sorted fraction, genomic DNA was isolated and quantified by UV absorbance on a Nanodrop 2000c.

This record comes from a study of shared clonotypes between healthy human individuals (dated by TCRdb to 2020 to 2021). Study-wide context: A few men and two women, aged 18 to 49 years, made up the cohort. For each donor, CD4 naive and CD4 memory were each run on three plates, CD8 naive on two plates, and CD8 memory on one plate. To estimate repertoire size and how much clonotypes are shared between individuals, the study performed deep sequencing of blood TCR repertoires from a few healthy adults. To increase sequencing depth and limit assay-specific biases, different laboratories used diverse techniques to prepare libraries and sequence TCR repertoires. Per donor, leukapheresis produced somewhere between about 0.9 and 9.5 billion PBMCs. The investigation overall reported the following: Rarefaction of sorted-subset datasets indicated incomplete sequencing despite the large sequencing depth. Sampling was limited to blood, and TCR repertoires in tissue likely differ from TCR repertoires in blood. Naive subsets generally had larger estimated clonotype richness than memory subsets. Because the study included a small number of donors, the genetic and exposure-history diversity represented was limited. Across a few donors, around 5% of naive CD4, roughly 3.8% of naive CD8, around 2.5% of memory CD4, and approximately 0.4% of memory CD8 clonotypes were shared. Higher generation probabilities were observed for clonotypes shared by all four sorted-subset donors than for non-shared clonotypes. Pairwise subsampling indicated that sequencing depth was expected to affect the degree of clonotype sharing among donors.

Using the deep immunoSEQ assay, TCR CDR3 regions were amplified from genomic DNA by multiplex PCR. For each cell subset, the extracted genomic DNA was distributed evenly across all wells of several immunoSEQ 96-well plates, and each plate served as one replicate. Each replicate PCR for sorted subsets received roughly 0.2 ug genomic DNA, equal to 30,000 or so T cell genomes. Purified libraries were measured with a Qubit 3.0 fluorometer, size-checked on a Bioanalyzer 2100, and measured again with the KAPA Library Quantification kit. A separate single-read 150-cycle Illumina NextSeq 550 flow cell was used to sequence each immunoSEQ 96-well plate. The authors processed their data as follows. Because the immunoSEQ output held only junctional sequences and lacked quality scores, the filtering could not match the filtering applied to full-length reads. Sequences were annotated with PyIR, a Python wrapper for IgBLAST v1.9, using IMGT germline references to assign V/J genes and CDR3. Reads were removed for weak V/J assignments (E-value above 1e-6), missing CDR3, stop codons, out-of-frame junctions, or ambiguous translated residues. V3J clonotypes were defined as sequences sharing the same inferred V gene, J gene, and CDR3 amino acid sequence. Percentage overlap between repertoires was computed as shared unique clonotypes divided by the size of the smaller repertoire. RTK rarefaction, the Chao1 estimator, and Recon v2.1 estimates of unobserved clonotypes were used to assess repertoire richness. OLGA was used to compute generation probabilities for all TCRbeta clonotypes that the gDNA method yielded from a few donors. In TCRdb, the immuneACCESS table is reduced to in-frame sequences with V and J assigned. These tables do not hold every clone; where another copy was compared, an unresolved V gene accounts for under half, and the others remain unexplained. D and trimming come from the DNA, and the V and J calls and clone size come from that table. Here the sample has about 980,000 clones; 60% to 85% occur a single time. The ten biggest clones cover roughly 1.5% of the sample.

This receptor chain uses TRBV7-6 and TRBJ2-2; the D segment could be TRBD1, given 6 matching bases. Source material: memory CD4+ T cells sorted from blood. The sample's cell subset or site label is to be understood as: CD45RA-negative fraction. This receptor was identified in a man aged 18 to 29 in good health. The encoded CDR3 is CASSLYNRDTGELFF. At the DNA level, the sequence is TGTGCCAGCAGCTTATACAACAGGGACACCGGGGAGCTGTTTTTT.